Presented here are 18 T cell receptor beta chains from one specimen sequenced in a study of T cells in Graves' hyperthyroidism and ophthalmopathy. Using RNA transcripts as the source, TCR beta CDR3 regions were amplified. The HTBI primer set served for first-round RT-PCR of the TCR CDR3. TCRdb independently ran MiXCR on the multiplex PCR reads; one entry per CDR3 protein. This sample has more than 300,000 distinct CDR3 sequences, with about 14% found just once. Sequenced: blood. These receptors came from a woman between 25 and 40 years old with Graves' hyperthyroidism.

A remark on this clonotype: An end of the junction does not agree with germline; a read error may underlie this. The chain recombines TRBV19 with TRBJ2-2; 9 bases fit TRBD2. The CDR3 length is 13 residues. Germline CDR1 reads LNHDA; CDR2 reads SQIVND (reference sequence). CDR3 loop: CAGSGSYGGELFF. DNA of the CDR3: TGTGCCGGTAGCGGGAGTTATGGCGGGGAGCTGTTTTTT.

This clonotype was observed many times. V gene TRBV12-3 or TRBV12-4 combines with J gene TRBJ1-5; no reliable D call. CDR3 length equals 12 residues. The V and J ends lost 5 bases and 9 bases respectively, with 11 bases between them. In DNA, the CDR3 is TGTGCCAGCAGTCGCCCGGGTTGGCCCCAGCATTTT. Its protein is CASSRPGWPQHF.

The chain combines TRBV5-1 with TRBJ2-5; tentatively, D is TRBD2 (7 bases). CDR3 length equals 15 residues. V was clipped by 4 bases and J by 3 bases, with 16 bases between them. Germline V gene sequence: CDR1 SGHRS, CDR2 YFSETQ. The CDR3 region is CASSPVRGGKETQYF. The CDR3 DNA sequence: TGCGCCAGCAGCCCCGTAAGGGGGGGGAAAGAGACCCAGTACTTC.

A few counts support this clonotype. The V and J genes are TRBV5-1 and TRBJ1-6; no definite D call. Trimming stripped 0 bases from V and 0 bases from J, with 4 bases between. CDR1 is SGHRS and CDR2 is YFSETQ in the germline V gene. This CDR3 is built from 15 residues. CDR3 sequence (DNA): TGCGCCAGCAGCTTGGCCTCCTCCTATAATTCACCCCTCCACTTT. Translating it yields CASSLASSYNSPLHF.

This clonotype was seen a few times. The rearrangement uses TRBV18 and TRBJ2-7; TRBD1 or TRBD2 may be the D gene (5 bases each). The CDR3 runs to 16 residues. The germline V gene has CDR1 KGHSH and CDR2 LQKENI. The V gene lost 3 bases and the J gene lost 3 bases, with 18 bases spanning the gap. The CDR3 loop reads CASSPLLGRTDYEQYF. The DNA for the CDR3 is TGTGCCAGCTCACCGCTCTTGGGACGGACGGACTACGAGCAGTACTTC.

This clonotype was seen at least ten times. V is TRBV28 and J is TRBJ2-7, with D possibly being TRBD1 (5 bases). CDR3 length: 15 amino acids. V lost 1 base, J lost 4 bases, and 14 bases lay in between. Germline loops: CDR1 MDHEN, CDR2 SYDVKM. The CDR3 reads CASSLSSPGRYEQYF. The CDR3 nucleotides are TGTGCCAGCAGTTTATCATCCCCAGGGCGTTACGAGCAGTACTTC.

Turning to this clonotype: A much larger clone lies a single base off, so this may be a read error. The V gene is TRBV30, the J gene TRBJ1-1; D unclear. The germline CDR1 and CDR2 sequences are GTSNPN and SVGIG (reference sequence). The germline V and J ends were trimmed by 0 bases and 4 bases, with 9 bases remaining between them. This CDR3 is 13 amino acids long. CDR3 residues: CAWSVPLLTEAFF. For the CDR3, the DNA is TGTGCCTGGAGTGTACCTTTACTCACTGAAGCTTTCTTT.

The J gene is TRBJ2-3, the V gene TRBV4-1, with D possibly being TRBD2 (6 bases). Trimming removed 1 base at V and 1 base at J, with 15 bases between. Germline CDR1 is MGHRA and CDR2 is YSYEKL. There are 17 residues in the CDR3. The CDR3 nucleotides read TGCGCCAGCAGCCAAGGGGATTTAGCGGCGGGCACAGATACGCAGTATTTT. Translation gives CASSQGDLAAGTDTQYF.

This clonotype was seen more than once but under ten times. At one end, the junction sequence differs from germline, possibly due to a read error. CDR3 residues: CASDAGLHTDAQYF. The CDR3 coding sequence is TGCGCCAGCGACGCAGGACTCCACACAGATGCGCAGTATTTT. The chain employs TRBV5-1 and TRBJ2-3; D possibly corresponds to TRBD2 (5 bases). The CDR3 totals 14 residues. Germline CDR1 is SGHRS and CDR2 is YFSETQ.

At least ten counts were recorded for this clonotype. V and J are TRBV12-3 or TRBV12-4 and TRBJ1-5; weak D call: TRBD1 (6 bases). The length of the CDR3 is 14 residues. Trimming shortened V by 7 bases and J by 5 bases, and 15 bases separated the two germline ends. The CDR3 region is CASTWGGADQPQHF. For the CDR3, the DNA is TGTGCCAGCACCTGGGGGGGGGCCGATCAGCCCCAGCATTTT.

This clonotype was counted many times. This chain links TRBV28 with TRBJ1-1; no firm D call. The CDR3 runs to 12 residues. The germline gives CDR1 MDHEN, CDR2 SYDVKM. V lost 5 bases and J 5 bases, leaving 9 bases between the germline ends. The CDR3 loop is CASSLIPTEAFF. The CDR3 DNA sequence: TGTGCCAGCAGTCTAATTCCGACTGAAGCTTTCTTT.

This clonotype was counted many times. V is TRBV20-1 and J is TRBJ1-5; D unclear. Between the trimmed V and J ends, which lost 0 bases and 7 bases, there was a span of 10 bases. Germline V gene data show CDR1 as DFQATT and CDR2 as SNEGSKA (reference sequence). This CDR3 has 13 amino acids. CDR3 DNA sequence: TGCAGTGCTAGAGATTGGGTCGGGCAGCCCCAGCATTTT. It yields the protein CSARDWVGQPQHF.

This clonotype has at least ten counts. The gene calls are TRBV20-1 and TRBJ2-5, with 11 bases identical to TRBD2. Germline CDR1 is DFQATT and CDR2 is SNEGSKA (reference sequence). CDR3 size: 11 residues. V shed 7 bases and J 6 bases; nucleotides not matched to a gene: 1. The CDR3 here is CSVAGGKTQYF. DNA for the CDR3: TGCAGTGTAGCGGGAGGGAAGACCCAGTACTTC.

The rearrangement links TRBV4-1 to TRBJ2-7; 8 positions agree with TRBD1. This CDR3 contains 15 residues. V lost 0 bases and J lost 4; bases outside the gene matches: 5. Germline CDR1 and CDR2: MGHRA and YSYEKL. CDR3 sequence (DNA): TGCGCCAGCAGCCAAGAGTGGACAGGGAAATACGAGCAGTACTTC. Its protein product is CASSQEWTGKYEQYF.

Ten or more counts support this clonotype. CDR3 region: CASSLEGRREETQYF. The CDR3 DNA is TGTGCCAGCAGTTTAGAGGGAAGGAGGGAGGAGACCCAGTACTTC. The V gene is TRBV28, the J gene TRBJ2-5, with D maybe TRBD2 (6 bases). CDR3 size: 15 residues. The V end lost 2 bases, the J end lost 5 bases, and 15 bases lay between the germline ends. The germline gives CDR1 MDHEN, CDR2 SYDVKM.

The chain couples TRBV5-5 to TRBJ2-5; D ambiguous. The germline V gene encodes CDR1 SGHKS and CDR2 YYEKEE (reference sequence). Trimming removed 2 bases from V and 2 bases from J, with 7 bases in between. CDR3 length: 13 amino acids. CDR3 sequence reads: CASSFFIQETQYF. The CDR3 DNA reads as TGTGCCAGCAGCTTTTTTATTCAAGAGACCCAGTACTTC. The variable domain in full, completed from reference TRBV5-5 and TRBJ2-5, reads DAGVTQSPTHLIKTRGQQVTLRCSPISGHKSVSWYQQVLGQGPQFIFQYYEKEERGRGNFPDRFSARQFPNYSSELNVNALLLGDSALYLCASSFFIQETQYFGPGTRLLVL.

This clonotype was picked up many times. This sequence joins TRBV28 and TRBJ2-7; the D gene could be TRBD1 or TRBD2 (5 bases each). The CDR3 consists of 16 residues. CDR1 and CDR2 from the germline V gene are MDHEN and SYDVKM. Deletions cut 7 bases from V and 5 bases from J, with 24 bases between. The CDR3 DNA sequence: TGTGCCAGCATCCGTGGGGACGGATTGAGGGTCGACGAGCAGTACTTC. The encoded protein is CASIRGDGLRVDEQYF.

Concerning this clonotype: This could be a read error, since a much larger clone is one nucleotide away. The V gene is TRBV3-1, the J gene TRBJ1-5, with no clear D. This CDR3 has 13 amino acids. Germline V gene sequence: CDR1 LGHDT, CDR2 YNNKEL (reference sequence). The CDR3 reads CASSQDSVQPQRF. Here the CDR3 DNA reads TGTGCCAGCAGCCAAGATTCCGTGCAGCCCCAGCGTTTT.